One and the same sample provided the 20 T cell receptor beta chains below, sequenced in a study of regulatory T cells in long-lasting Graves disease. Time point meaning: newly diagnosed GD, antithyroid drugs for less than 3 months. RNA isolated from PBMCs was used to make the TCR library. According to the study, TCR beta libraries were built with iRepertoire HTBI primers and CDR3-region Arm-PCR. TCRdb called the multiplex PCR reads again in MiXCR, with one record for every CDR3 protein. The table lists about 440,000 distinct CDR3 sequences, 15% of them singletons. The same specimen was also included in a second study, on T cells in Graves' hyperthyroidism and ophthalmopathy.

Source: peripheral blood mononuclear cells (PBMCs), taken at new diagnosis, from a patient treated with antithyroid drugs. The receptor source for this set is a woman aged 25 to 39 with Graves disease.

This clonotype was seen at least ten times. V and J are TRBV5-1 and TRBJ2-1; 7 bases map to TRBD2. This CDR3 region has 17 residues. V shed 3 bases and J 0 bases; nucleotides not matched to a gene: 9. Germline CDR1 is SGHRS and CDR2 is YFSETQ. CDR3 in amino acids: CASSSRLAMGSYNEQFF. In DNA, the CDR3 is TGCGCCAGCAGCTCCCGACTAGCCATGGGCTCCTACAATGAGCAGTTCTTC.

This clonotype was observed at least ten times. This chain connects TRBV20-1 to TRBJ2-7, with unresolved D. V was cut by 5 bases and J by 3 bases, with 17 bases left in between. Germline V CDR1 and CDR2: DFQATT, SNEGSKA (reference sequence). This CDR3 is built from 14 residues. CDR3: CSAGRSGRNYEQYF. The DNA of the CDR3 is TGCAGTGCTGGACGGTCTGGACGTAACTACGAGCAGTACTTC.

This clonotype has a count of ten or more. V and J are TRBV12-3 or TRBV12-4 and TRBJ1-2; D is unclear. The CDR3 is made up of 14 amino acids. Trimming shortened V by 6 bases and J by 5 bases, and 16 bases separated the two germline ends. CDR3 sequence: CASSRGGSPYGYTF. In nucleotides, the CDR3 is TGTGCCAGCAGCCGGGGAGGAAGTCCTTATGGCTACACCTTC.

This clonotype was recorded at least ten times. This sequence joins TRBV28 and TRBJ2-7; 7 bases fit TRBD1. Germline trimming cut 6 bases from V and 3 bases from J; bases unmatched to any gene: 5. The CDR3 is 13 residues long. Germline V gives CDR1 MDHEN, CDR2 SYDVKM. CDR3 sequence (DNA): TGTGCCAGCAGGGGGACAGCAGACTACGAGCAGTACTTC. It translates to CASRGTADYEQYF.

This clonotype occurred many times. The chain combines TRBV7-9 with TRBJ1-2; the D is unclear. Germline CDR1 and CDR2: SEHNR and FQNEAQ (reference sequence). Trimming left V 5 bases short and J 8 bases short, with 12 bases between. This CDR3 is 12 amino acids long. The CDR3 region is CASSQEPTGYTF. Here the CDR3 DNA reads TGTGCCAGCAGCCAGGAACCGACGGGCTACACCTTC.

This clonotype was counted many times. The chain couples TRBV4-1 to TRBJ2-1; 8 bases are a match to TRBD1. The CDR3 covers 14 residues. J lost 7 bases, V lost 2 bases, and 4 bases had no gene match. Germline V gives CDR1 MGHRA, CDR2 YSYEKL. In nucleotides, the CDR3 is TGCGCCAGCAGCCAACAGGGGGCGAGGAATGAGCAGTTCTTC. This codes for CASSQQGARNEQFF.

Comments on this clonotype: This may come from a read error, since a much larger clone is one base off. In DNA form, the CDR3 reads TGTGCCAGCAGCGGGGACAGGGGGAACACTGAAGCTTTCTTT. It encodes CASSGDRGNTEAFF. The chain uses TRBV5-6 and TRBJ1-1; 10 positions agree with TRBD1. CDR1 is SGHDT and CDR2 is YYEEEE in the germline V gene. The CDR3 has 14 amino acids. Trimming removed 4 bases from V and 1 base from J; junction bases left unmatched: 1. Drawing the rest from reference TRBV5-6 and TRBJ1-1, the complete variable domain is DAGVTQSPTHLIKTRGQQVTLRCSPKSGHDTVSWYQQALGQGPQFIFQYYEEEERQRGNFPDRFSGHQFPNYSSELNVNALLLGDSALYLCASSGDRGNTEAFFGQGTRLTVV.

The gene calls are TRBV12-3 or TRBV12-4 and TRBJ2-3; 7 bases agree with TRBD2. The V gene end was trimmed by 6 bases and the J gene end by 4 bases; junction bases not matched to a gene: 4. The CDR3 totals 13 residues. In DNA form, the CDR3 reads TGTGCCAGCAGAAGGGAGGGTTCAGATACGCAGTATTTT. Translated, it gives CASRREGSDTQYF.

The V gene is TRBV6-1, the J gene TRBJ1-4; 10 bases match TRBD1. The CDR3 sequence is 15 residues long. Trimming took 10 bases from V and 7 from J; bases not matched to a gene: 12. From germline, CDR1 is MNHNS and CDR2 SASEGT. For the CDR3, the DNA is TGTGCCACCACCTCAAGGGGGACAGGGGTTGAAAAACTGTTTTTT. Its translation: CATTSRGTGVEKLFF.

This clonotype was picked up many times. The CDR3 DNA reads as TGTGCCAGCAGCCCTACCGTAGGCTATGGCTACACCTTC. It specifies CASSPTVGYGYTF. The chain couples TRBV7-9 to TRBJ1-2; D call uncertain. The CDR3 is 13 residues long. Trimming took off 5 bases at V and 4 bases at J, with 11 bases between the two ends. Germline-derived CDR1 and CDR2 are SEHNR and FQNEAQ (reference sequence).

This clonotype was observed at least ten times. The V call is TRBV6-2 or TRBV6-3, the J call TRBJ2-1, with 9 bases that match TRBD2. This CDR3 has 17 amino acids. Trimming took 3 bases from V and 4 from J; bases not matched to a gene: 10. Germline assignment: CDR1 MNHEY and CDR2 SVGEGT. Here the CDR3 DNA reads TGTGCCAGCAGTTATACGAGACTAGCGGACACATACAATGAGCAGTTCTTC. This codes for CASSYTRLADTYNEQFF.

This clonotype was counted a few times. V and J are TRBV30 and TRBJ2-6, with D perhaps assigned TRBD1 or TRBD2 (6 bases each). CDR3 size: 15 residues. V lost 0 bases, J lost 3 bases, and 9 bases lay in between. CDR1 GTSNPN and CDR2 SVGIG come from the germline V gene (reference sequence). Here the CDR3 reads CAWSVGGSGANVLTF. The CDR3 DNA reads as TGTGCCTGGAGTGTAGGGGGGAGTGGGGCCAACGTCCTGACTTTC.

In this sample, this clonotype turned up many times. The chain joins TRBV7-2 to TRBJ2-5, with 7 bases that match TRBD1. CDR3 length equals 14 residues. Losses at the gene ends were 6 bases for V and 4 bases for J; bases not matched to a gene: 8. The V gene's germline CDR1 is SGHTA and CDR2 FQGNSA. The CDR3 nucleotides are TGTGCCAGCAGTCCCGACAGGGTTGGAGAGACCCAGTACTTC. This encodes CASSPDRVGETQYF.

This clonotype was seen many times. The chain joins TRBV3-1 to TRBJ1-1; D may be TRBD1 (6 bases). Per germline, CDR1 LGHDT and CDR2 YNNKEL (reference sequence). The CDR3 is made up of 14 amino acids. Trimming cost V 4 bases and J 4 bases, with 13 bases left between them. The CDR3: CASSPRGSGTEAFF. The CDR3 nucleotides are TGTGCCAGCAGCCCCAGGGGATCAGGCACTGAAGCTTTCTTT.

This clonotype occurred a few times. This chain joins TRBV14 and TRBJ1-2; tentative D call: TRBD1 (5 bases). From germline, CDR1 is SGHDN and CDR2 FVKESK. V lost 7 bases to trimming and J lost 8 bases, with 14 bases between them. The CDR3 is made up of 12 amino acids. The CDR3 region is CASTYLGDGYTF. The CDR3 DNA reads TGTGCCAGCACTTATCTGGGGGACGGCTACACCTTC.

This clonotype was seen repeatedly, ten times or more. The rearrangement joins TRBV14 to TRBJ1-1; 7 bases align to TRBD1. Looked up from germline, CDR1 is SGHDN and CDR2 is FVKESK. This CDR3 has 18 residues. V shed 2 bases and J 0 bases; nucleotides not matched to a gene: 12. The CDR3 sequence is CASSQTGTAINMNTEAFF. In nucleotides, the CDR3 is TGTGCCAGCAGCCAAACCGGGACAGCCATTAACATGAACACTGAAGCTTTCTTT.

This clonotype was counted ten times or more. V and J are TRBV3-1 and TRBJ1-5; D ambiguous. The CDR3 runs 15 residues. Per the germline V gene, CDR1 is LGHDT and CDR2 is YNNKEL (reference sequence). Trimming shortened V by 0 bases and J by 4 bases, and 10 bases separated the two germline ends. The CDR3 DNA reads TGTGCCAGCAGCCAAGATCCCGGGAAAAATCAGCCCCAGCATTTT. As protein: CASSQDPGKNQPQHF. The whole variable domain, remainder taken from reference TRBV3-1 and TRBJ1-5, is DTAVSQTPKYLVTQMGNDKSIKCEQNLGHDTMYWYKQDSKKFLKIMFSYNNKELIINETVPNRFSPKSPDKAHLNLHINSLELGDSAVYFCASSQDPGKNQPQHFGDGTRLSIL.

To note about this clonotype: One end of the junction does not line up with germline, which may come from a read error. This chain uses TRBV18 with TRBJ2-7, with a tentative D call TRBD2 (6 bases). CDR3 size: 13 residues. Germline V gene data show CDR1 as KGHSH and CDR2 as LQKENI. The DNA of the CDR3 is TGTGCCAGCTCACCTAGTAAAGACTGGAGGGCGGACTTC. Translating gives CASSPSKDWRADF.

This clonotype was recorded a few times. The V gene is TRBV6-1, the J gene TRBJ1-6; 7 nucleotides line up with TRBD1. J lost 7 bases, V lost 6 bases, and 3 bases had no gene match. Germline CDR1 and CDR2: MNHNS and SASEGT. The CDR3 consists of 13 residues. The DNA for the CDR3 is TGTGCCAGCAGGTCGGACAGGAATTCACCCCTCCACTTT. It codes for CASRSDRNSPLHF.

This clonotype was counted ten times or more. The rearrangement links TRBV6-1 to TRBJ2-7, with TRBD2 identical over 13 bases. Germline V gene sequence: CDR1 MNHNS, CDR2 SASEGT. J was trimmed by 2 bases and V by 6 bases; bases with no gene match: 1. The CDR3 is made up of 14 amino acids. The CDR3 DNA follows: TGTGCCAGCAGCGGGACTAGCGGGACCTACGAGCAGTACTTC. Amino acid sequence: CASSGTSGTYEQYF.